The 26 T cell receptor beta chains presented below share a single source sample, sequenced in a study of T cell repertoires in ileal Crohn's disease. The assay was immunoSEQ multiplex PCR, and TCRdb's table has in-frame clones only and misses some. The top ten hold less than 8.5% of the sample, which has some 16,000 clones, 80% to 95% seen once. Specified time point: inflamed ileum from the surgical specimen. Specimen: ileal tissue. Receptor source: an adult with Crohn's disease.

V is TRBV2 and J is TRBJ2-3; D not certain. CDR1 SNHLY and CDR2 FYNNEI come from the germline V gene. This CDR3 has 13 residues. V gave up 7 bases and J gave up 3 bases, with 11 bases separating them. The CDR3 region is CASIFRRTDTQYF. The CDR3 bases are TGTGCCAGCATTTTTAGGCGGACAGATACGCAGTATTTT. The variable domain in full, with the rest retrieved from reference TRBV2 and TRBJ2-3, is EPEVTQTPSHQVTQMGQEVILRCVPISNHLYFYWYRQILGQKVEFLVSFYNNEISEKSEIFDDQFSVERPDGSNFTLKIRSTKLEDSAMYFCASIFRRTDTQYFGPGTRLTVL.

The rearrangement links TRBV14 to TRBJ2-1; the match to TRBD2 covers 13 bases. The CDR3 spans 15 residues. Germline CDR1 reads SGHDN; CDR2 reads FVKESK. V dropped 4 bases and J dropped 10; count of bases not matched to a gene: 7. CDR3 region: CASSRRTSGGEEQFF. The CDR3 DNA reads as TGTGCCAGCAGCCGAAGGACTAGCGGGGGCGAAGAGCAGTTCTTC.

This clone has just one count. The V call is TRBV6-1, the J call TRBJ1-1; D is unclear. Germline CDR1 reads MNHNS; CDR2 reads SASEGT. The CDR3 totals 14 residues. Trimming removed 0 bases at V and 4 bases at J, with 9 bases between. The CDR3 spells CASSEAPRGTEAFF. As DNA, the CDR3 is TGTGCCAGCAGTGAAGCGCCCCGGGGCACTGAAGCTTTCTTT.

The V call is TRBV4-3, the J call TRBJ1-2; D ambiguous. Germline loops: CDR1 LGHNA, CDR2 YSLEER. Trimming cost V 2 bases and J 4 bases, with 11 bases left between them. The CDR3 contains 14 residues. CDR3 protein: CASSQRQESYGYTF. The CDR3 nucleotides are TGCGCCAGCAGCCAACGCCAGGAGTCCTATGGCTACACCTTC.

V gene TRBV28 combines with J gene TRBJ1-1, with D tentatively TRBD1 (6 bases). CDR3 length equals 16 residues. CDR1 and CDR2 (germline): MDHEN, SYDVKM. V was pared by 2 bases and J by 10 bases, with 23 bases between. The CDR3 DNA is TGTGCCAGCAGTTTAAGGGGGTGGGCACAACTGAGCGGAGCTTTCTTT. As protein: CASSLRGWAQLSGAFF. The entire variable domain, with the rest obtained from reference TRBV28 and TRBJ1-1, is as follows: DVKVTQSSRYLVKRTGEKVFLECVQDMDHENMFWYRQDPGLGLRLIYFSYDVKMKEKGDIPEGYSVSREKKERFSLILESASTNQTSMYLCASSLRGWAQLSGAFFGQGTRLTVV.

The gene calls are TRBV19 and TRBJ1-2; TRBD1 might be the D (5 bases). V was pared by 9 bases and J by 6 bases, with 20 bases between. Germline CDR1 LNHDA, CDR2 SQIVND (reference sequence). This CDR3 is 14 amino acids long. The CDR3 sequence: CASWSLGTTHGYTF. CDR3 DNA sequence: TGTGCCAGCTGGAGCCTCGGGACCACTCATGGCTACACCTTC.

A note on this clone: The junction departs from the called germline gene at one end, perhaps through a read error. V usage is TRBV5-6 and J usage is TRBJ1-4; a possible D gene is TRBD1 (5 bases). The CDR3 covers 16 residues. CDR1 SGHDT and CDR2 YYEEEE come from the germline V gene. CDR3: CASSLWGNGRLEKLFF. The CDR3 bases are TGTGCCAGCAGCTTGTGGGGGAACGGACGGCTTGAAAAGCTGTTTTTT.

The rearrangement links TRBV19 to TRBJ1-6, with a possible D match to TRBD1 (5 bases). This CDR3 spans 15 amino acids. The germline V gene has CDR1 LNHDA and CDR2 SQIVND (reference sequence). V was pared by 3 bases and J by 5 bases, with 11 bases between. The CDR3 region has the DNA TGTGCCAGTAGTATTGGGGGTCTGGATAATTCACCCCTCCACTTT. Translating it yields CASSIGGLDNSPLHF.

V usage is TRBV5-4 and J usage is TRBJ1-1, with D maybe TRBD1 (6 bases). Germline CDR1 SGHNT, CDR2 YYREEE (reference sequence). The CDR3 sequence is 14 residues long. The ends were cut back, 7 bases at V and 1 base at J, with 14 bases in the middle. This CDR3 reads CASFLGATNTEAFF. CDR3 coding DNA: TGTGCCAGCTTTTTGGGGGCAACGAACACTGAAGCTTTCTTT.

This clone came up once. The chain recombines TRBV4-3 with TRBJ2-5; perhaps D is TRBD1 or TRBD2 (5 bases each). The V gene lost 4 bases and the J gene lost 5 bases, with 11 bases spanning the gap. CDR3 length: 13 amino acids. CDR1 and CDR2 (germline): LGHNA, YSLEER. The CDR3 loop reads CASSPDRGETQYF. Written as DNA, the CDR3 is TGCGCCAGCAGCCCCGACCGGGGCGAGACCCAGTACTTC.

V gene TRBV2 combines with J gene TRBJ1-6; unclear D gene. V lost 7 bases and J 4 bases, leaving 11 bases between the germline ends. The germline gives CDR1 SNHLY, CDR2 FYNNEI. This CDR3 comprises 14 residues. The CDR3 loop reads CASKDSQYNSPLHF. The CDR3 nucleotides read TGTGCCAGCAAAGATTCACAGTATAATTCACCCCTCCACTTT. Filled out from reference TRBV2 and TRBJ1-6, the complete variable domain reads EPEVTQTPSHQVTQMGQEVILRCVPISNHLYFYWYRQILGQKVEFLVSFYNNEISEKSEIFDDQFSVERPDGSNFTLKIRSTKLEDSAMYFCASKDSQYNSPLHFGNGTRLTVT.

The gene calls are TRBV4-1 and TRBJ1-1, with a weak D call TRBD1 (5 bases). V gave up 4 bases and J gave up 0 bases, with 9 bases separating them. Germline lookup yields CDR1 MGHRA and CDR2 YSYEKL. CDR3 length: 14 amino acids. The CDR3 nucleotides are TGCGCCAGCAGCCGGGGCGCAATGAACACTGAAGCTTTCTTT. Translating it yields CASSRGAMNTEAFF.

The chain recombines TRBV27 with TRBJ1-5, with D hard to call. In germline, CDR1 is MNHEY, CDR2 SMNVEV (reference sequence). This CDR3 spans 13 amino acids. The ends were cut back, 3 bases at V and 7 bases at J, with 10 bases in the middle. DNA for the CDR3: TGTGCCAGCAGTTTGGCATTAGGGCAGCCCCAGCATTTT. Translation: CASSLALGQPQHF.

CDR3 protein: CASSPQSNTEAFF. CDR3 sequence (DNA): TGTGCCAGCTCACCGCAGAGTAACACTGAAGCTTTCTTT. The genes are TRBV18 and TRBJ1-1; D remains ambiguous. Trimming stripped 3 bases from V and 2 bases from J, with 7 bases between. The CDR3 contains 13 residues. The germline V gene has CDR1 KGHSH and CDR2 LQKENI. The full variable domain, in which reference TRBV18 and TRBJ1-1 provide the parts outside the CDR3, is NAGVMQNPRHLVRRRGQEARLRCSPMKGHSHVYWYRQLPEEGLKFMVYLQKENIIDESGMPKERFSAEFPKEGPSILRIQQVVRGDSAAYFCASSPQSNTEAFFGQGTRLTVV.

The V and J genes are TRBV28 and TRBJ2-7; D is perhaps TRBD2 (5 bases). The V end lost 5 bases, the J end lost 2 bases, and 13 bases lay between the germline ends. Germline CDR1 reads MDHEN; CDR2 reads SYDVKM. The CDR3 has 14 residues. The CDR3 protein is CASSLDYAAYEQYF. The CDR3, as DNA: TGTGCCAGCAGTCTCGACTATGCGGCCTACGAGCAGTACTTC.

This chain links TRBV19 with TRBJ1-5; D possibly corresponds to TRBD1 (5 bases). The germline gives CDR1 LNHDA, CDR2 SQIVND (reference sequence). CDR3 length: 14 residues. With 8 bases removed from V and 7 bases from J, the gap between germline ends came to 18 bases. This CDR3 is CASSETGGGQPQHF. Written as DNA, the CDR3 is TGTGCCAGTTCCGAAACGGGGGGAGGGCAGCCCCAGCATTTT.

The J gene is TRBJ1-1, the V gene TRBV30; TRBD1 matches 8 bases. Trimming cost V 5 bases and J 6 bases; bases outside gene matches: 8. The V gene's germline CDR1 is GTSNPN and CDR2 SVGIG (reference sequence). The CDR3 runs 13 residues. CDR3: CAWERTGRAEAFF. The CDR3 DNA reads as TGTGCCTGGGAGAGGACAGGGAGGGCTGAAGCTTTCTTT.

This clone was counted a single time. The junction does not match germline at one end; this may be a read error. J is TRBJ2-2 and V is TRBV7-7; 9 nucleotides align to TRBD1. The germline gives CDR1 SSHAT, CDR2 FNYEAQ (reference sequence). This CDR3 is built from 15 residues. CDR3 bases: TGTGCTAGCAGATTCGGGACAGGGTCCACCGGGGAGCTGTTTTTT. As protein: CASRFGTGSTGELFF.

The CDR3 coding sequence is TGTGCCAGCAGCTTATGGGCGCCTAGCTCCTACGAGCAGTACTTC. It specifies CASSLWAPSSYEQYF. The chain links TRBV7-2 to TRBJ2-7; no reliable D call. Germline CDR1 SGHTA, CDR2 FQGNSA. V was clipped by 2 bases and J by 0 bases, with 11 bases between them. There are 15 residues in the CDR3. The full variable domain, completed using reference TRBV7-2 and TRBJ2-7, is GAGVSQSPSNKVTEKGKDVELRCDPISGHTALYWYRQSLGQGLEFLIYFQGNSAPDKSGLPSDRFSAERTGGSVSTLTIQRTQQEDSAVYLCASSLWAPSSYEQYFGPGTRLTVT.

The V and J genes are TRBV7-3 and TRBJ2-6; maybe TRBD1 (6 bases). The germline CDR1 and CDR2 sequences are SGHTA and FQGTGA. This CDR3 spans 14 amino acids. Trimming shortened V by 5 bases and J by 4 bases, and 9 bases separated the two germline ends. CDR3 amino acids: CASSTGHGANVLTF. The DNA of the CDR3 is TGTGCCAGCAGCACGGGACACGGGGCCAACGTCCTGACTTTC. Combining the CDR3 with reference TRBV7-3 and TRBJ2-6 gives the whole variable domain GAGVSQTPSNKVTEKGKYVELRCDPISGHTALYWYRQSLGQGPEFLIYFQGTGAADDSGLPNDRFFAVRPEGSVSTLKIQRTERGDSAVYLCASSTGHGANVLTFGAGSRLTVL.

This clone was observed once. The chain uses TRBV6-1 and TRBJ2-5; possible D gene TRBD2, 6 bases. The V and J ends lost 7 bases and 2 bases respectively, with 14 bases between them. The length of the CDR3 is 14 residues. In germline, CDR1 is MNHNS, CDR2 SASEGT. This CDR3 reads CASTPPGRQETQYF. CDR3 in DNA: TGTGCCAGCACCCCGCCCGGGAGACAAGAGACCCAGTACTTC.

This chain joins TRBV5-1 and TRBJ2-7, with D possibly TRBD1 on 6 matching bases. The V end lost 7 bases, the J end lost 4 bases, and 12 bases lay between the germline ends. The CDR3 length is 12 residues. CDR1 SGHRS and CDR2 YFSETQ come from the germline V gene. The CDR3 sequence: CASGTQGYEQYF. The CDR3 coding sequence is TGCGCCAGCGGGACACAGGGATACGAGCAGTACTTC.

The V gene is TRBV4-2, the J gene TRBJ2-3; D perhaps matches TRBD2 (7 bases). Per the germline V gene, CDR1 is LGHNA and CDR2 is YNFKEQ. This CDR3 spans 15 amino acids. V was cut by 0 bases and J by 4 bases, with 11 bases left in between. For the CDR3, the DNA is TGTGCCAGCAGCCAAGATGGGGGGGCGGCAGATACGCAGTATTTT. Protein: CASSQDGGAADTQYF.

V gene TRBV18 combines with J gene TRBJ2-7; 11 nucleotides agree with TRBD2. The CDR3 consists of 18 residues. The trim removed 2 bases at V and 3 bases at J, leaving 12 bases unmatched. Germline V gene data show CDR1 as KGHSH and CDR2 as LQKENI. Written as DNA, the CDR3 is TGTGCCAGCTCACCAATAAGAGCGCTAGCGGGGGGTTACTACGAGCAGTACTTC. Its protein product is CASSPIRALAGGYYEQYF.

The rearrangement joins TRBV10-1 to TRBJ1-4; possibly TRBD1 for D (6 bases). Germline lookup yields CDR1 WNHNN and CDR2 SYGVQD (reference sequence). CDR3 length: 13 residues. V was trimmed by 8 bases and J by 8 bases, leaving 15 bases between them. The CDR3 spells CASRTQGREKLFF. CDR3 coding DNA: TGCGCCAGCCGTACCCAGGGGAGGGAAAAACTGTTTTTT.

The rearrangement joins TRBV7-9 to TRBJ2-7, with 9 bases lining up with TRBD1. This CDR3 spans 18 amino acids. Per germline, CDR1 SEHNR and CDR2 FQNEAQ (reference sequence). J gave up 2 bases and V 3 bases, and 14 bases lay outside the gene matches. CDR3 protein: CASSFYDPGQGIAYEQYF. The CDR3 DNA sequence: TGTGCCAGCAGCTTTTACGATCCCGGACAGGGGATCGCCTACGAGCAGTACTTC.